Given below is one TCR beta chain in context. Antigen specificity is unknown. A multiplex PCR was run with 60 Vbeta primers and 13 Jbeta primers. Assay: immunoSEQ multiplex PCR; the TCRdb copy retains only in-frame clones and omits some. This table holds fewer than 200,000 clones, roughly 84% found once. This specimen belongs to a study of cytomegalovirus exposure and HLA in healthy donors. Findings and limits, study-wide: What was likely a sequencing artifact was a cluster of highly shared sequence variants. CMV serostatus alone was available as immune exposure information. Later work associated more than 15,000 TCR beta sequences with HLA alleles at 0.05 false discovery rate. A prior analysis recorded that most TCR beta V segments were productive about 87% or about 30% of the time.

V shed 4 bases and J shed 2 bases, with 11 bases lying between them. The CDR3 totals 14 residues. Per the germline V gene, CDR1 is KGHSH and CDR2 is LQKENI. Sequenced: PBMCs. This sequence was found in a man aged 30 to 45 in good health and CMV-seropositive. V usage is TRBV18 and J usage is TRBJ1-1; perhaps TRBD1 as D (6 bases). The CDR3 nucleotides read TGTGCCAGCTCACAGACAGGTTATAACACTGAAGCTTTCTTT. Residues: CASSQTGYNTEAFF.